This TCR beta chain was observed in a study of T-cell reconstitution after alpha-beta-depleted transplantation in children. Study-wide results and limits: At one year after transplant, newly produced T cells mostly accounted for T-cell counts and diversity. Approximately two months post-transplant, alpha-beta T cells reportedly originated from several hundred expanded graft clones. At day 60, the high TCRbeta diversity found in some patients originated from recipient T cells and thymic progenitors that had survived.

CDR3 length: 15 residues. V lost 2 bases to trimming and J lost 2 bases, with 11 bases between them. The V gene's germline CDR1 is WNHNN and CDR2 SYGVQD (reference sequence). This clonotype appeared many times. Antigen: not known. Preparation of the TCRbeta library used unique molecular identifiers. A single record per CDR3 protein comes from TCRdb applying MiXCR to the PCR reads. Among 200,000 or so distinct CDR3 sequences listed, 7.5% to 9.5% were seen once. The source is a male patient aged 2-15 years who had a stem cell transplant for acute myeloid leukemia, so the T cells may come from the graft donor. This specimen consisted of PBMCs, mostly from graft donor cells, obtained 360 days after TCRalphabeta/CD19-depleted stem cell transplant. V usage is TRBV10-1 and J usage is TRBJ2-3; a possible D gene is TRBD1 (5 bases). The CDR3 spells CASSETWGYTDTQYF. CDR3 nucleotide sequence: TGCGCCAGCAGTGAGACATGGGGCTACACAGATACGCAGTATTTT.